This T cell receptor (beta chain) is from a study of cytomegalovirus exposure and HLA in healthy donors. The study's findings and limits: Previously analyzed data showed that most TCR beta V segments were productive at a frequency of about 87% or about 30%. Within the data, a cluster of highly shared sequence variants was likely a sequencing artifact.

This CDR3 contains 17 residues. V was clipped by 3 bases and J by 5 bases; unmatched bases: 11. Germline values: CDR1 ENHRY, CDR2 SYGVKD. It was with 60 Vbeta and 13 Jbeta primers that the PCR ran. The method was immunoSEQ multiplex PCR; TCRdb's version includes in-frame clones alone and lacks a portion of them. The table shows around 160,000 clones, with roughly 80% occurring only once. Points on this clone: The antigen remains undetermined.

The sequenced sample consisted of PBMCs. This receptor was taken from a woman in her thirties or forties in good health and CMV-seropositive. The chain joins TRBV10-3 to TRBJ2-2; TRBD2 matches at 8 bases. CDR3 bases: TGTGCCATCAGTGAACACAATAGCGGGGCTTCAACCGGGGAGCTGTTTTTT. This encodes CAISEHNSGASTGELFF.